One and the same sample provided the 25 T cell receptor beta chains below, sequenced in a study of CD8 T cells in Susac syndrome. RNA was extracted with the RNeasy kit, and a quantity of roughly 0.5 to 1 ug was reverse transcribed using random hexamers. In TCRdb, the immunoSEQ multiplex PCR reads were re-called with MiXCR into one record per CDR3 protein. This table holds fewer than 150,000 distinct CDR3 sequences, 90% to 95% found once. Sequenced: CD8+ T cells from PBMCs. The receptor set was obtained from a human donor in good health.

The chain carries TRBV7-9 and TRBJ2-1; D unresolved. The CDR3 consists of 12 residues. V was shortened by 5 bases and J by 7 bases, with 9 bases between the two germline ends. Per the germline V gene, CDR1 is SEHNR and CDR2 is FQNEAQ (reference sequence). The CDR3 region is CASSPPRNEQFF. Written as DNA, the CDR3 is TGTGCCAGCAGCCCTCCTCGTAATGAGCAGTTCTTC.

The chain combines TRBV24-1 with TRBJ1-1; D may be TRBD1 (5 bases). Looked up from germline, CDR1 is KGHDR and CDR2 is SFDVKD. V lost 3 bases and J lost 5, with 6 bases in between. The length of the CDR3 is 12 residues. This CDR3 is CATSDGGTEAFF. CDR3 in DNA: TGTGCCACCAGTGATGGGGGAACTGAAGCTTTCTTT.

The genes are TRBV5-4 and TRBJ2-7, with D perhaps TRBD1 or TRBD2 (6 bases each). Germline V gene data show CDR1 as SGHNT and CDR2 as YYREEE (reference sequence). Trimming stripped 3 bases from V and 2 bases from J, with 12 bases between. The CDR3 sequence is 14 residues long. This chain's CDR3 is CASSWGAETYEQYF. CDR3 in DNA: TGTGCCAGCAGCTGGGGGGCCGAAACCTACGAGCAGTACTTC.

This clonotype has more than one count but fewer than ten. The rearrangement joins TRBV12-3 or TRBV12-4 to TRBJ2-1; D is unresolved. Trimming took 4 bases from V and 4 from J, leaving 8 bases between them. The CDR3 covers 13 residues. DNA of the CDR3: TGTGCCAGCAGTTCCACTTTATACAATGAGCAGTTCTTC. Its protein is CASSSTLYNEQFF.

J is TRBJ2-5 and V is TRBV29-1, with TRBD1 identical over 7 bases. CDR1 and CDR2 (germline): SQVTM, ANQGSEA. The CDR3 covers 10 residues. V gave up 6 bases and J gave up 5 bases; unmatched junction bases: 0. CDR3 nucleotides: TGCAGCGTCAGGGGGGAGACCCAGTACTTC. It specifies CSVRGETQYF.

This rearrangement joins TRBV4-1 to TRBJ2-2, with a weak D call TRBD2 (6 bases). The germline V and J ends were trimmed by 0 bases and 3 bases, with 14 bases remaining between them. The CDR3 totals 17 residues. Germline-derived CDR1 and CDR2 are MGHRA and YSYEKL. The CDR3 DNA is TGCGCCAGCAGCCAAGATATCATTGGGGGGTACACCGGGGAGCTGTTTTTT. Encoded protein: CASSQDIIGGYTGELFF.

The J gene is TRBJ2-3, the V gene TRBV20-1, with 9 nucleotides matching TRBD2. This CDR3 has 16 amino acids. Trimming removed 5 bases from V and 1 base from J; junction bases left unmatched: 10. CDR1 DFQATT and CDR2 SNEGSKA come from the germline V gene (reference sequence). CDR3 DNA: TGCAGTGCTCGGACTAGCGAGAGAGTCGGCACAGATACGCAGTATTTT. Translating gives CSARTSERVGTDTQYF.

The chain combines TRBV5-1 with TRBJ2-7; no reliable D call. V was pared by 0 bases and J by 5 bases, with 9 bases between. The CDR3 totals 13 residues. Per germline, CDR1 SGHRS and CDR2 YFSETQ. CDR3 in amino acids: CASSLEVPDEQYF. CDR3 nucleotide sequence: TGCGCCAGCAGCTTGGAGGTCCCGGACGAGCAGTACTTC.

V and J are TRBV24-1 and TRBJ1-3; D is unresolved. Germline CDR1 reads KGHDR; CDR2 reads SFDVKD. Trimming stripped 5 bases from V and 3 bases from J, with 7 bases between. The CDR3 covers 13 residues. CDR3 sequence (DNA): TGTGCCACCAGTGGAGGGCTTGGAAACACCATATATTTT. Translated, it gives CATSGGLGNTIYF.

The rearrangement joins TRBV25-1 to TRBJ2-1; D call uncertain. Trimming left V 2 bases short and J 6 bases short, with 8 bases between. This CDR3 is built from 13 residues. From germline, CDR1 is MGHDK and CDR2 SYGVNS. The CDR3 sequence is CASSEGFPNEQFF. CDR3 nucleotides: TGTGCCAGCAGTGAAGGGTTTCCCAATGAGCAGTTCTTC.

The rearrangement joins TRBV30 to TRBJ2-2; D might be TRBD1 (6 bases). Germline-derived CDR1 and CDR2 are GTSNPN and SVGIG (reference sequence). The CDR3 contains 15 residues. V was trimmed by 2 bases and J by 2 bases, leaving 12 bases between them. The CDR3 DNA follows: TGTGCCTGGAGTACAGAAGGGGGAAACACCGGGGAGCTGTTTTTT. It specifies CAWSTEGGNTGELFF. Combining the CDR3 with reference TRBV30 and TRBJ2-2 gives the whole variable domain SQTIHQWPATLVQPVGSPLSLECTVEGTSNPNLYWYRQAAGRGLQLLFYSVGIGQISSEVPQNLSASRPQDRQFILSSKKLLLSDSGFYLCAWSTEGGNTGELFFGEGSRLTVL.

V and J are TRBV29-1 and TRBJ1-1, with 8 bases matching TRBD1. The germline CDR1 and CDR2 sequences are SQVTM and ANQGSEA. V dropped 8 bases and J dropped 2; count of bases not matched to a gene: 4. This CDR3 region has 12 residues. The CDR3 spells CSSRGPNTEAFF. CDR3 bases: TGCAGCTCCAGGGGGCCCAACACTGAAGCTTTCTTT.

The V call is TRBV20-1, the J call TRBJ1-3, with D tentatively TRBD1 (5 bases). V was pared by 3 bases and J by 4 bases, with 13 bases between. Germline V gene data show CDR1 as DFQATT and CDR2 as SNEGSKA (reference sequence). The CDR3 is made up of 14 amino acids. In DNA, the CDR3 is TGCAGTGCTAGTGTCACAGGAGGGGGAAACACCATATATTTT. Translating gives CSASVTGGGNTIYF.

CDR3 DNA sequence: TGTGCCAGCAGCCCTAAGAAGGGGGCCCACAATGAGCAGTTCTTC. It yields the protein CASSPKKGAHNEQFF. This sequence joins TRBV3-1 and TRBJ2-1; 7 bases are shared with TRBD1. CDR1 is LGHDT, CDR2 YNNKEL, per germline (reference sequence). This CDR3 region has 15 residues. Trimming removed 4 bases from V and 5 bases from J; junction bases left unmatched: 8.

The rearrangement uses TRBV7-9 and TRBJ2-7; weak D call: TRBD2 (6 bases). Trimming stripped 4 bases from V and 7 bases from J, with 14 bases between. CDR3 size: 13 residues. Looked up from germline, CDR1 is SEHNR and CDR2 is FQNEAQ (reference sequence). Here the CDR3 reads CASSSPTGDEQYF. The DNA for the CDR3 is TGTGCCAGCAGCTCCCCGACGGGAGATGAGCAGTACTTC. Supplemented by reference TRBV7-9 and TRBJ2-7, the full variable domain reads DTGVSQNPRHKITKRGQNVTFRCDPISEHNRLYWYRQTLGQGPEFLTYFQNEAQLEKSRLLSDRFSAERPKGSFSTLEIQRTEQGDSAMYLCASSSPTGDEQYFGPGTRLTVT.

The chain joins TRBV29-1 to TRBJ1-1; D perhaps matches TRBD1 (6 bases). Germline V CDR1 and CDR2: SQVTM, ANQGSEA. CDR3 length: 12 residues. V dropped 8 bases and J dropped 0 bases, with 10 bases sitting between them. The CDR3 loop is CSPWGLNTEAFF. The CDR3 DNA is TGCAGCCCCTGGGGGCTGAACACTGAAGCTTTCTTT.

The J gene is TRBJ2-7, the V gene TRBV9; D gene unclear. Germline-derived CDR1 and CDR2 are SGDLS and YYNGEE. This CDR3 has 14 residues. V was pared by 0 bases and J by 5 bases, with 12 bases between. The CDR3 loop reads CASSVGGPSNEQYF. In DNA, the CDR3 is TGTGCCAGCAGCGTAGGAGGACCCTCGAACGAGCAGTACTTC.

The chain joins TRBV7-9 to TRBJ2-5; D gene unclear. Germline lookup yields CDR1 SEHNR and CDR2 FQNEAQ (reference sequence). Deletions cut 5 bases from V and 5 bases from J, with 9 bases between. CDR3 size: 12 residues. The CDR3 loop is CASSRTFETQYF. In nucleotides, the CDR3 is TGTGCCAGCAGCCGGACGTTTGAGACCCAGTACTTC. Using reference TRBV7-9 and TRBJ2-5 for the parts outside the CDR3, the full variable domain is DTGVSQNPRHKITKRGQNVTFRCDPISEHNRLYWYRQTLGQGPEFLTYFQNEAQLEKSRLLSDRFSAERPKGSFSTLEIQRTEQGDSAMYLCASSRTFETQYFGPGTRLLVL.

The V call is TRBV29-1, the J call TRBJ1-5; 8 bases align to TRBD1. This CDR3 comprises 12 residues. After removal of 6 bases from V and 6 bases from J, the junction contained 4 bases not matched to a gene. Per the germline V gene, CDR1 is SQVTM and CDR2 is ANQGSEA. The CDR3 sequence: CSVRQGSQPQHF. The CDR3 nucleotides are TGCAGCGTGAGACAGGGGAGTCAGCCCCAGCATTTT.

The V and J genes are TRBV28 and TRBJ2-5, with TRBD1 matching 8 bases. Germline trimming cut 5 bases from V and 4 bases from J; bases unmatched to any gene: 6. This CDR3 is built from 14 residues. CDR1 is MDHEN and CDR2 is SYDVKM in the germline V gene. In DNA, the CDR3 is TGTGCCAGCAGTCTGGGACAGGAGCGAGAGACCCAGTACTTC. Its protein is CASSLGQERETQYF.

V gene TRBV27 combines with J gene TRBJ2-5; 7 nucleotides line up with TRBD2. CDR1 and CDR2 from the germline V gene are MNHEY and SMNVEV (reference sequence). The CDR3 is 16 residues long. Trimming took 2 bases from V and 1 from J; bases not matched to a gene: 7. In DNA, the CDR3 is TGTGCCAGCAGTTTACTTCCAGCGGGATCCCAAGAGACCCAGTACTTC. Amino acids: CASSLLPAGSQETQYF.

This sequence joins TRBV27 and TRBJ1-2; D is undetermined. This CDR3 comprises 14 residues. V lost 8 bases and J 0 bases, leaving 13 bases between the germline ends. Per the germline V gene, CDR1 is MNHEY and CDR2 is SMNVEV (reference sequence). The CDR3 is CASGPGRTNYGYTF. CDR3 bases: TGTGCCAGCGGCCCCGGAAGGACTAACTATGGCTACACCTTC.

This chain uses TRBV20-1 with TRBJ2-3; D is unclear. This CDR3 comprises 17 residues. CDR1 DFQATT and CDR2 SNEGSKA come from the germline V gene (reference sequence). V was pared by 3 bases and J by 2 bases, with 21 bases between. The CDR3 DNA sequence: TGCAGTGCTAGTCTTTGGGCGCTGGGTTTAGACACAGATACGCAGTATTTT. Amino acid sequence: CSASLWALGLDTDTQYF.

CDR3 nucleotide sequence: TGTGCCAGCAGCTGGGGGTCGGGTGAGCAGTACTTC. This gives the protein CASSWGSGEQYF. This chain joins TRBV5-6 and TRBJ2-7; D might be TRBD1 or TRBD2, each matching 5 bases. Germline loops: CDR1 SGHDT, CDR2 YYEEEE. CDR3 length equals 12 residues. The V gene lost 3 bases and the J gene lost 7 bases, with 11 bases spanning the gap.

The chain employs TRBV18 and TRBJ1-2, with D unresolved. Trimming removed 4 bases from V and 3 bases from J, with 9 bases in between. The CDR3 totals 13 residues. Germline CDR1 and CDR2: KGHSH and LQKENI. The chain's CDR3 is CASSLQVDYGYTF. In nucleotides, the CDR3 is TGTGCCAGCTCACTTCAAGTGGACTATGGCTACACCTTC.